What follows describes a single TCR beta chain. TCRdb itself ran the 5' RACE reads through MiXCR, one entry per CDR3 protein. The table shows over 200,000 distinct CDR3 sequences, with around a tenth occurring only once. The CDR3 consists of 13 residues. The V gene's germline CDR1 is MNHNS and CDR2 SASEGT. V gave up 6 bases and J gave up 3 bases, with 11 bases separating them. This specimen belongs to a study of identical twins. This TCR was sampled from a woman between 18 and 29 years old in good health. Sequenced material: memory (CD45RO+) T cells sorted from blood. This chain uses TRBV6-1 with TRBJ1-1, with a weak D call TRBD1 (5 bases). The CDR3 region is CASRGLSDTEAFF. The CDR3 DNA is TGTGCCAGCAGGGGACTTTCGGACACTGAAGCTTTCTTT.